Ten or more counts support the clone carrying this T cell receptor (beta chain). These data originate in a study of T cells in Graves' hyperthyroidism and ophthalmopathy. Amplified TCR beta CDR3 regions came from RNA transcripts. First-round RT-PCR of the TCR CDR3 relied on the HTBI primer set. TCRdb analysed the multiplex PCR reads with MiXCR anew, one entry per CDR3 protein. The sample holds 450,000 to 600,000 distinct CDR3 sequences, 14% seen once. V gave up 5 bases and J gave up 0 bases, with 11 bases separating them. The germline V gene has CDR1 SNHLY and CDR2 FYNNEI. The CDR3 covers 14 residues. The sequencing sample was made of blood. V gene TRBV2 combines with J gene TRBJ2-7; D possibly corresponds to TRBD2 (6 bases). This receptor was identified in a woman aged 40 to 50 with Graves' hyperthyroidism. Here the CDR3 DNA reads TGTGCCAGCAGTCCCGACGGGGGCTCCTACGAGCAGTACTTC. Protein product: CASSPDGGSYEQYF.